These 32 T cell receptor beta chains were all obtained from the same sample, sequenced in a study of cytomegalovirus exposure and HLA in healthy donors. Researchers ran the PCR with 60 Vbeta and 13 Jbeta primers. TCRdb's table, derived via immunoSEQ multiplex PCR, lists solely in-frame clones and lacks some. This table holds about 98,000 clones, about 80% found once. Sequenced material: PBMCs. These receptors came from a man between 60 and 70 years old in good health and CMV-seropositive.

This chain connects TRBV4-1 to TRBJ1-2; D possibly corresponds to TRBD1 (6 bases). The CDR3 is 16 residues long. The germline V and J ends were trimmed by 0 bases and 4 bases, with 15 bases remaining between them. Germline lookup yields CDR1 MGHRA and CDR2 YSYEKL. For the CDR3, the DNA is TGCGCCAGCAGCCAAGAACAGGCGGGGGCCTCCTATGGCTACACCTTC. This encodes CASSQEQAGASYGYTF.

The CDR3 DNA is TGTGCCAGTCTTGGGCAGCCCAGTCCAGATACGCAGTATTTT. Protein: CASLGQPSPDTQYF. The chain carries TRBV2 and TRBJ2-3; no firm D call. The CDR3 is made up of 14 amino acids. V lost 9 bases and J 4 bases, leaving 17 bases between the germline ends. The germline V gene has CDR1 SNHLY and CDR2 FYNNEI.

The chain joins TRBV13 to TRBJ2-6; 7 bases map to TRBD2. The germline CDR1 and CDR2 sequences are PRHDT and FYEKMQ (reference sequence). J gave up 0 bases and V 7 bases, and 15 bases lay outside the gene matches. This CDR3 has 19 amino acids. CDR3 region: CASILPSQRGRSGANVLTF. Here the CDR3 DNA reads TGTGCCAGCATCCTACCCTCTCAGCGGGGCCGCTCTGGGGCCAACGTCCTGACTTTC.

The chain uses TRBV5-1 and TRBJ1-4; D not resolved. The CDR3 has 14 amino acids. Per germline, CDR1 SGHRS and CDR2 YFSETQ. The ends were cut back, 6 bases at V and 3 bases at J, with 12 bases in the middle. This chain's CDR3 is CASKLTPPNEKLFF. CDR3 in DNA: TGCGCCAGCAAATTGACACCGCCTAATGAAAAACTGTTTTTT.

In this sample, this clone turned up a few times. This rearrangement joins TRBV7-9 to TRBJ1-4, with 7 bases fitting TRBD1. The CDR3 extends over 14 amino acids. V trimming: 4 bases; J trimming: 7 bases; junction bases outside the gene matches: 6. The germline CDR1 and CDR2 sequences are SEHNR and FQNEAQ (reference sequence). Written as DNA, the CDR3 is TGTGCCAGCAGCTCGACAGGGTTTACTGAAAAACTGTTTTTT. Encoded protein: CASSSTGFTEKLFF.

The table lists this clone with a few counts. The chain has TRBV5-1 and TRBJ2-3; TRBD2 agrees at 9 bases. Germline lookup yields CDR1 SGHRS and CDR2 YFSETQ. The CDR3 totals 18 residues. The V and J ends lost 0 bases and 0 bases, in that order; junction bases with no gene match: 8. CDR3 bases: TGCGCCAGCAGCTTGGCGGTTAGCGGGGGACCTAGCACAGATACGCAGTATTTT. As protein: CASSLAVSGGPSTDTQYF. The full variable domain, in which reference TRBV5-1 and TRBJ2-3 provide the parts outside the CDR3, is KAGVTQTPRYLIKTRGQQVTLSCSPISGHRSVSWYQQTPGQGLQFLFEYFSETQRNKGNFPGRFSGRQFSNSRSEMNVSTLELGDSALYLCASSLAVSGGPSTDTQYFGPGTRLTVL.

This clone was seen once. V gene TRBV18 combines with J gene TRBJ1-1; 9 bases align to TRBD1. The CDR3 contains 16 residues. The V and J ends lost 2 bases and 5 bases, in that order; junction bases with no gene match: 9. Germline V gene sequence: CDR1 KGHSH, CDR2 LQKENI. The CDR3 sequence is CASSPSKGQGGTEAFF. The CDR3 coding sequence is TGTGCCAGCTCACCATCTAAGGGACAGGGAGGAACTGAAGCTTTCTTT.

This rearrangement joins TRBV12-5 to TRBJ2-5, with D unclear. This CDR3 is 15 amino acids long. Per germline, CDR1 LGHNT and CDR2 FRNRAP. Trimming took off 3 bases at V and 1 base at J, with 12 bases between the two ends. The CDR3 DNA reads TGTGCTAGTGGTTTCGGTCAGCGTGGCCAAGAGACCCAGTACTTC. Its protein product is CASGFGQRGQETQYF.

This sequence joins TRBV18 and TRBJ2-3, with TRBD2 matching over 13 bases. Per the germline V gene, CDR1 is KGHSH and CDR2 is LQKENI. V trimming: 6 bases; J trimming: 4 bases; junction bases outside the gene matches: 7. CDR3 size: 16 residues. In nucleotides, the CDR3 is TGTGCCAGCTCGTACAGACTAGCGGGGGGTTCAGATACGCAGTATTTT. As protein: CASSYRLAGGSDTQYF.

The chain has TRBV25-1 and TRBJ2-3; 7 positions match TRBD2. Losses at the gene ends were 5 bases for V and 2 bases for J; bases not matched to a gene: 7. The CDR3 has 15 residues. Per the germline V gene, CDR1 is MGHDK and CDR2 is SYGVNS. The chain's CDR3 is CASSRGEGPTDTQYF. For the CDR3, the DNA is TGTGCCAGCAGTCGAGGGGAGGGACCCACAGATACGCAGTATTTT.

CDR3 in amino acids: CASSPQGAWGYTF. DNA for the CDR3: TGTGCCAGCTCACCCCAGGGGGCGTGGGGCTACACCTTC. V is TRBV18 and J is TRBJ1-2, with 8 bases aligning to TRBD1. J was trimmed by 8 bases and V by 3 bases; bases with no gene match: 5. This CDR3 spans 13 amino acids. CDR1 is KGHSH, CDR2 LQKENI, per germline.

This rearrangement joins TRBV4-3 to TRBJ2-5, with a possible D match to TRBD2 (6 bases). The V end was cut by 1 base, the J end by 3 bases, with 21 bases between. CDR3 length equals 18 residues. Germline V gives CDR1 LGHNA, CDR2 YSLEER. CDR3 sequence: CASSQGGYTGVGKETQYF. CDR3 in DNA: TGCGCCAGCAGCCAAGGGGGATATACGGGGGTTGGTAAAGAGACCCAGTACTTC.

The V call is TRBV4-1, the J call TRBJ2-1; D perhaps matches TRBD1 (5 bases). Looked up from germline, CDR1 is MGHRA and CDR2 is YSYEKL. V dropped 3 bases and J dropped 8 bases, with 14 bases sitting between them. CDR3 size: 14 residues. The CDR3 here is CASSHPWWGHEQFF. For the CDR3, the DNA is TGCGCCAGCAGCCACCCCTGGTGGGGCCATGAGCAGTTCTTC.

This clone appeared a single time. The V gene is TRBV7-9, the J gene TRBJ2-2; 10 bases agree with TRBD2. The trim removed 5 bases at V and 3 bases at J, leaving 9 bases unmatched. The CDR3 loop spans 17 amino acids. CDR1 is SEHNR, CDR2 FQNEAQ, per germline (reference sequence). CDR3 nucleotide sequence: TGTGCCAGCAGCGTAACGAGCGGGGGGGCCCACACCGGGGAGCTGTTTTTT. Its protein is CASSVTSGGAHTGELFF.

This clone was detected only once. The chain combines TRBV6-4 with TRBJ2-1, with TRBD1 matching 9 bases. CDR1 and CDR2 (germline): MRHNA, SNTAGT. The CDR3 is made up of 15 amino acids. Trimming took 6 bases from V and 9 from J; bases not matched to a gene: 12. CDR3 coding DNA: TGTGCCAGCAGGGGACAGGGTATTGGCACAAGTGAGCAGTTCTTC. Encoded protein: CASRGQGIGTSEQFF.

This chain uses TRBV19 with TRBJ1-6; unclear D gene. Germline-derived CDR1 and CDR2 are LNHDA and SQIVND (reference sequence). The V end lost 7 bases, the J end lost 9 bases, and 16 bases lay between the germline ends. The CDR3 spans 14 residues. In DNA, the CDR3 is TGTGCCAGTACCGGGTTGGCCTTTGGTTCACCCCTCCACTTT. Its protein product is CASTGLAFGSPLHF.

This clone showed up just a few times. The rearrangement uses TRBV18 and TRBJ1-4, with TRBD1 as a possible D gene (5 bases). This CDR3 spans 14 amino acids. Germline V gives CDR1 KGHSH, CDR2 LQKENI. Trimming shortened V by 4 bases and J by 10 bases, and 16 bases separated the two germline ends. The CDR3 loop is CASSRRGSEGKLFF. CDR3 sequence (DNA): TGTGCCAGCTCACGGAGGGGTTCCGAGGGAAAACTGTTTTTT.

The V gene is TRBV15, the J gene TRBJ2-1; no clear D gene. The V and J ends lost 2 bases and 4 bases respectively, with 9 bases between them. The CDR3 extends over 14 amino acids. Germline V CDR1 and CDR2: LNHNV, YYDKDF (reference sequence). The CDR3 region has the DNA TGTGCCACCAGCAGAACGGGTAATTACAATGAGCAGTTCTTC. It yields the protein CATSRTGNYNEQFF. Together with reference TRBV15 and TRBJ2-1, the CDR3 gives the full variable domain: DAMVIQNPRYQVTQFGKPVTLSCSQTLNHNVMYWYQQKSSQAPKLLFHYYDKDFNNEADTPDNFQSRRPNTSFCFLDIRSPGLGDTAMYLCATSRTGNYNEQFFGPGTRLTVL.

This chain's CDR3 is CASSLLAGSLYEQYF. DNA of the CDR3: TGTGCCAGCAGCCTCCTAGCGGGGTCCCTCTACGAGCAGTACTTC. The gene calls are TRBV5-6 and TRBJ2-7; 9 bases match TRBD2. J gave up 3 bases and V 4 bases, and 8 bases lay outside the gene matches. Germline CDR1 is SGHDT and CDR2 is YYEEEE. The CDR3 totals 15 residues. Using reference TRBV5-6 and TRBJ2-7 for the parts outside the CDR3, the full variable domain is DAGVTQSPTHLIKTRGQQVTLRCSPKSGHDTVSWYQQALGQGPQFIFQYYEEEERQRGNFPDRFSGHQFPNYSSELNVNALLLGDSALYLCASSLLAGSLYEQYFGPGTRLTVT.

The chain recombines TRBV11-2 with TRBJ2-1; 7 bases agree with TRBD2. The ends lost 6 bases at V and 10 bases at J; junction bases unmatched: 3. This CDR3 is 11 amino acids long. Germline loops: CDR1 SGHAT, CDR2 FQNNGV. Written as DNA, the CDR3 is TGTGCCAGCAGTCTCGGGGGGGAGCAGTTCTTC. Translation: CASSLGGEQFF.

The chain is built from TRBV5-1 and TRBJ1-6; perhaps TRBD1 as D (5 bases). Trimming removed 4 bases from V and 9 bases from J, with 14 bases in between. CDR3 length: 14 residues. Germline loops: CDR1 SGHRS, CDR2 YFSETQ. The CDR3 spells CASSRAGSPSPLHF. CDR3 bases: TGCGCCAGCAGCCGCGCAGGGTCGCCTTCACCCCTCCACTTT. The full variable domain, with the rest looked up from reference TRBV5-1 and TRBJ1-6, is KAGVTQTPRYLIKTRGQQVTLSCSPISGHRSVSWYQQTPGQGLQFLFEYFSETQRNKGNFPGRFSGRQFSNSRSEMNVSTLELGDSALYLCASSRAGSPSPLHFGNGTRLTVT.

This clone was seen a handful of times. The rearrangement links TRBV7-6 to TRBJ2-2, with 12 bases lining up with TRBD2. CDR1 is SGHVS and CDR2 is FNYEAQ in the germline V gene. The CDR3 is made up of 16 amino acids. The V and J ends lost 5 bases and 6 bases, in that order; junction bases with no gene match: 7. The CDR3 DNA is TGTGCCAGCAGCCTAACTGGGACTAGCGGGCCCGGGGAGCTGTTTTTT. Encoded protein: CASSLTGTSGPGELFF.

The chain employs TRBV6-5 and TRBJ2-5; D gene ambiguous. The CDR3 is 14 residues long. Trimming took 2 bases from V and 1 from J, leaving 8 bases between them. Germline assignment: CDR1 MNHEY and CDR2 SVGAGI. Written as DNA, the CDR3 is TGTGCCAGCAGTTACGCGGCAGTCCAAGAGACCCAGTACTTC. Amino acid sequence: CASSYAAVQETQYF.

The chain recombines TRBV5-4 with TRBJ1-2; D remains unclear. CDR1 is SGHNT, CDR2 YYREEE, per germline (reference sequence). This CDR3 is 13 amino acids long. V gave up 4 bases and J gave up 4 bases, with 11 bases separating them. In nucleotides, the CDR3 is TGTGCCAGCAGCCAGAAACGGGGCTATGGCTACACCTTC. Protein sequence: CASSQKRGYGYTF.

The genes are TRBV18 and TRBJ1-4; 10 nucleotides line up with TRBD1. Germline V gene data show CDR1 as KGHSH and CDR2 as LQKENI. V was pared by 4 bases and J by 0 bases, with 5 bases of the junction left unmatched. This CDR3 comprises 17 residues. The CDR3, as DNA: TGTGCCAGCTCACTCGACAGGGGGCAATCAACTAATGAAAAACTGTTTTTT. It codes for CASSLDRGQSTNEKLFF.

On this clone itself: The germline gene is not matched at one end of the junction; a read error may be the cause. CDR3 sequence: CSSSLGRGVYYEQYF. The CDR3 DNA is TGTTCCAGCAGCTTAGGTAGGGGCGTATACTACGAGCAGTACTTC. V is TRBV7-9 and J is TRBJ2-7; TRBD1 is a possible D gene (5 bases). CDR3 size: 15 residues. The V gene's germline CDR1 is SEHNR and CDR2 FQNEAQ (reference sequence).

The chain uses TRBV5-4 and TRBJ2-4; TRBD2 matches at 11 bases. Germline V gene data show CDR1 as SGHNT and CDR2 as YYREEE (reference sequence). V trimming: 6 bases; J trimming: 2 bases; junction bases outside the gene matches: 4. This CDR3 is 15 amino acids long. The CDR3 nucleotides read TGTGCCAGCACCATAGCGGGGGGGCCCAAAAACATTCAGTACTTC. It specifies CASTIAGGPKNIQYF.

A remark on this clone: The germline gene is not matched at one end of the junction; a read error may be the cause. The chain carries TRBV7-9 and TRBJ2-4; 7 bases are a match to TRBD2. The CDR3 covers 10 residues. The germline gives CDR1 SEHNR, CDR2 FQNEAQ (reference sequence). The DNA of the CDR3 is TGTTCCAGCGGGGAGAACATTCAGTACTTC. This sequence encodes CSSGENIQYF.

This clone has just a few counts. The rearrangement uses TRBV19 and TRBJ1-2; D might be TRBD1 (6 bases). Between the trimmed V and J ends, which lost 4 bases and 7 bases, there was a span of 13 bases. Per germline, CDR1 LNHDA and CDR2 SQIVND (reference sequence). The CDR3 spans 13 residues. DNA of the CDR3: TGTGCCAGTAGTACGTTGGACAGAGCTGGCTACACCTTC. As protein: CASSTLDRAGYTF. Together with reference TRBV19 and TRBJ1-2, the CDR3 gives the full variable domain: DGGITQSPKYLFRKEGQNVTLSCEQNLNHDAMYWYRQDPGQGLRLIYYSQIVNDFQKGDIAEGYSVSREKKESFPLTVTSAQKNPTAFYLCASSTLDRAGYTFGSGTRLTVV.

V usage is TRBV6-1 and J usage is TRBJ2-5; tentative D call: TRBD1 (5 bases). The J call may be incorrect, as the DNA end agrees better with TRBJ2-7. From germline, CDR1 is MNHNS and CDR2 SASEGT. This CDR3 spans 13 amino acids. Written as DNA, the CDR3 is TGTGCCAGCAGTCCAATAGGGGCCTACGAGCAGTACTTC. It codes for CASSPIGAYEQYF.

The chain couples TRBV6-1 to TRBJ1-5; tentative D call: TRBD1 (5 bases). The V and J ends lost 2 bases and 4 bases respectively, with 12 bases between them. CDR1 MNHNS and CDR2 SASEGT come from the germline V gene. This CDR3 has 15 amino acids. In DNA, the CDR3 is TGTGCCAGCAGTGAACACCGACAGCTGAATCAGCCCCAGCATTTT. Translation gives CASSEHRQLNQPQHF.

The chain couples TRBV14 to TRBJ2-2; 7 positions agree with TRBD1. The CDR3 contains 15 residues. Trimming removed 5 bases from V and 3 bases from J; junction bases left unmatched: 6. Germline CDR1 SGHDN, CDR2 FVKESK. CDR3 residues: CASSWGRGYTGELFF. The CDR3, as DNA: TGTGCCAGCAGCTGGGGCAGGGGGTACACCGGGGAGCTGTTTTTT.